The T cell receptor beta chain under discussion was sequenced for a study of blood T cell repertoires in COVID-19. Study-wide context: Acute and convalescent COVID-19 specimens originated in the United States, Italy and Spain.

The CDR3 runs to 13 residues. V was cut by 2 bases and J by 2 bases, with 7 bases left in between. The germline V gene encodes CDR1 MNHEY and CDR2 SVGEGT. As handled by the study authors: Estimated nucleated cell counts came from reference gene primer amplification. Measured with immunoSEQ multiplex PCR; TCRdb has only the in-frame clones, and not every one. The DNA gave D and trimming, while V, J and clone size come from that table. The top ten hold around 1.5% of the sample, which has some 240,000 clones, roughly 84% seen once. This receptor was identified in a woman in her 40s who had recovered from COVID-19. The gene calls are TRBV6-2 or TRBV6-3 and TRBJ2-7, with D perhaps TRBD2 (6 bases). The specimen was peripheral blood. As DNA, the CDR3 is TGTGCCAGCAGTTACGGGGGGACCTACGAGCAGTACTTC. It yields the protein CASSYGGTYEQYF.